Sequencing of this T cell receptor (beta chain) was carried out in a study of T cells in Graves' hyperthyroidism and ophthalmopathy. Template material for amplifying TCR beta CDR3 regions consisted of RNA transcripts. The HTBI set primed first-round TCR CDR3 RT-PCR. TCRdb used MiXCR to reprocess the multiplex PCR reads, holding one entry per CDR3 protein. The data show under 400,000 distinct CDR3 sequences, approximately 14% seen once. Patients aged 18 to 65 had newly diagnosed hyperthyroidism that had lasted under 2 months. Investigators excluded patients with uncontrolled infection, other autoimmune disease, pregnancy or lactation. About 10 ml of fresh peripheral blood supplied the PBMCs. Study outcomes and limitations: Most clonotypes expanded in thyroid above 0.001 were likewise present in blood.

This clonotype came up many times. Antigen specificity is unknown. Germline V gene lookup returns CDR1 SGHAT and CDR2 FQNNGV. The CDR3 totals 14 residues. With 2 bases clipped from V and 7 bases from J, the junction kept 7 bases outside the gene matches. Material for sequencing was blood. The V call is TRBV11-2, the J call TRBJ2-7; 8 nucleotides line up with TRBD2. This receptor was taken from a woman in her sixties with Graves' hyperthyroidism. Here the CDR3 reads CASSLNPAGDEQYF. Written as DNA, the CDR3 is TGTGCCAGCAGCTTAAATCCAGCGGGAGATGAGCAGTACTTC.